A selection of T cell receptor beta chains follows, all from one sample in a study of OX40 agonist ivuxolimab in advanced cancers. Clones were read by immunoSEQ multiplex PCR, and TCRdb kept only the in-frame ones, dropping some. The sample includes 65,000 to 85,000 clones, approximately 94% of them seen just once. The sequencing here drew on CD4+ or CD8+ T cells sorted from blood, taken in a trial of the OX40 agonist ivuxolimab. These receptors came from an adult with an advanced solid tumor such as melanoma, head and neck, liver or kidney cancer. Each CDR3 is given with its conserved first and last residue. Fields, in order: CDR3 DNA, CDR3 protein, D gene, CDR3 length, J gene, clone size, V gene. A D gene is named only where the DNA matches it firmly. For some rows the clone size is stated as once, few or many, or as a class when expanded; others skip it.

CDR3 DNA: TGTGCCAGCAGCTTGGGCAGAACAATGAACACTGAAGCTTTCTTT
CDR3 protein: CASSLGRTMNTEAFF
D gene: NA
CDR3 length: 15
J gene: TRBJ1-1
clone size: NA
V gene: TRBV7-9

CDR3 DNA: TGTGCCAGCAGCCCCCGACTAGCGGGAGTCAACGAGCAGTACTTC
CDR3 protein: CASSPRLAGVNEQYF
D gene: TRBD2
CDR3 length: 15
J gene: TRBJ2-7
clone size: NA
V gene: TRBV9

CDR3 DNA: TGTGCCACCAGCAGAGATGCGGAGGTGAACACTGAAGCTTTCTTT
CDR3 protein: CATSRDAEVNTEAFF
D gene: NA
CDR3 length: 15
J gene: TRBJ1-1
clone size: NA
V gene: TRBV15

CDR3 DNA: TGTGCCAGCAGCCCCCCCGTGGAGGAGCAGTTCTTC
CDR3 protein: CASSPPVEEQFF
D gene: NA
CDR3 length: 12
J gene: TRBJ2-1
clone size: NA
V gene: TRBV7-8

CDR3 DNA: TGTGCCAGCAGCGTAGAACAGTCCCCAATTAATTCACCCCTCCACTTT
CDR3 protein: CASSVEQSPINSPLHF
D gene: NA
CDR3 length: 16
J gene: TRBJ1-6
clone size: NA
V gene: TRBV9

CDR3 DNA: TGTGCCAGTAGTGCGGCCTACGAGCAGTACTTC
CDR3 protein: CASSAAYEQYF
D gene: NA
CDR3 length: 11
J gene: TRBJ2-7
clone size: few
V gene: TRBV19

CDR3 DNA: TGCGCCAGCAGCCCACGCTCAGGGACAGCTAACTATGGCTACACCTTC
CDR3 protein: CASSPRSGTANYGYTF
D gene: TRBD1
CDR3 length: 16
J gene: TRBJ1-2
clone size: NA
V gene: TRBV4-1

CDR3 DNA: TGTGCCAGCAGGTTTTGGACTAGCGGGGAATACAATGAGCAGTTCTTC
CDR3 protein: CASRFWTSGEYNEQFF
D gene: TRBD2
CDR3 length: 16
J gene: TRBJ2-1
clone size: NA
V gene: TRBV5-6

CDR3 DNA: TGTGCCAGCAGTGAATTGGGGCGCGGGAGGAATGATCAGCCCCAGCATTTT
CDR3 protein: CASSELGRGRNDQPQHF
D gene: NA
CDR3 length: 17
J gene: TRBJ1-5
clone size: NA
V gene: TRBV6-1

CDR3 DNA: TGTGCCAGCAGCACTCTCGATCCGGGACAGGGGAACTATGGCTACACCTTC
CDR3 protein: CASSTLDPGQGNYGYTF
D gene: TRBD1
CDR3 length: 17
J gene: TRBJ1-2
clone size: NA
V gene: TRBV9

CDR3 DNA: TGCGCCAGCAGCCAAAGACTAGCGGCTAGCACAGATACGCAGTATTTT
CDR3 protein: CASSQRLAASTDTQYF
D gene: TRBD2
CDR3 length: 16
J gene: TRBJ2-3
clone size: NA
V gene: TRBV4-3

CDR3 DNA: TGCGCCAGCAGTGAGTCTCCCAGACAGGAGACCCATCAGCCCCAGCATTTT
CDR3 protein: CASSESPRQETHQPQHF
D gene: NA
CDR3 length: 17
J gene: TRBJ1-5
clone size: NA
V gene: TRBV10-1

CDR3 DNA: TGTGCCAGCAGCTTAGGTGACCCACACTACAATGAGCAGTTCTTC
CDR3 protein: CASSLGDPHYNEQFF
D gene: NA
CDR3 length: 15
J gene: TRBJ2-1
clone size: NA
V gene: TRBV7-3

CDR3 DNA: TGCGCCAGCAGCCATGATATCTTCAGCGGAGAGCAGTTCTTC
CDR3 protein: CASSHDIFSGEQFF
D gene: NA
CDR3 length: 14
J gene: TRBJ2-1
clone size: once
V gene: TRBV4-3

CDR3 DNA: TGTGCCAGCAGTTTATCGGACAGGGGCCCCACAAAGCAGTACTTC
CDR3 protein: CASSLSDRGPTKQYF
D gene: TRBD1
CDR3 length: 15
J gene: TRBJ2-7
clone size: NA
V gene: TRBV28

CDR3 DNA: TGTGCCAGTAGCCGGGGAGCCTTATCGGCTGAAGCTTTCTTT
CDR3 protein: CASSRGALSAEAFF
D gene: NA
CDR3 length: 14
J gene: TRBJ1-1
clone size: NA
V gene: TRBV19

CDR3 DNA: TGTGCCAGCAGTGCGGCAGCGGGCTGGACTGAAGCTTTCTTT
CDR3 protein: CASSAAAGWTEAFF
D gene: NA
CDR3 length: 14
J gene: TRBJ1-1
clone size: few
V gene: TRBV27

CDR3 DNA: TGTGCCAGCAGCCTTAGCCTCAGCACTGAAGCTTTCTTT
CDR3 protein: CASSLSLSTEAFF
D gene: NA
CDR3 length: 13
J gene: TRBJ1-1
clone size: NA
V gene: TRBV6-5

CDR3 DNA: TGTGCCAGCAGTTCGTCGTCACGGGGGCCTGACAATGAGCAGTTCTTC
CDR3 protein: CASSSSSRGPDNEQFF
D gene: NA
CDR3 length: 16
J gene: TRBJ2-1
clone size: once
V gene: TRBV6-6

CDR3 DNA: TGCAGCGTGTTAGGTCCGAGCTCCTACGAGCAGTACTTC
CDR3 protein: CSVLGPSSYEQYF
D gene: NA
CDR3 length: 13
J gene: TRBJ2-7
clone size: NA
V gene: TRBV29-1

CDR3 DNA: TGTGCCAGCAGCTTACTACACGGAGGCTCCAGCTCCTACGAGCAGTACTTC
CDR3 protein: CASSLLHGGSSSYEQYF
D gene: NA
CDR3 length: 17
J gene: TRBJ2-7
clone size: NA
V gene: TRBV11-1

CDR3 DNA: TGCAGCGTCACCGACGGATATGAGCAGTACTTC
CDR3 protein: CSVTDGYEQYF
D gene: NA
CDR3 length: 11
J gene: TRBJ2-7
clone size: NA
V gene: TRBV29-1

CDR3 DNA: TGTGCCAGCAGTTACCTTTCTCCAGGGGAGGAAGCTTTCTTT
CDR3 protein: CASSYLSPGEEAFF
D gene: NA
CDR3 length: 14
J gene: TRBJ1-1
clone size: once
V gene: TRBV6-6

CDR3 DNA: TGTGCCAGCAGCAAAAAGAAAAGGTTCCAAGAGACCCAGTACTTC
CDR3 protein: CASSKKKRFQETQYF
D gene: NA
CDR3 length: 15
J gene: TRBJ2-5
clone size: NA
V gene: TRBV21-1

CDR3 DNA: TGCAGCGTTGGCAGGGGCCTCCAAGAGACCCAGTACTTC
CDR3 protein: CSVGRGLQETQYF
D gene: NA
CDR3 length: 13
J gene: TRBJ2-5
clone size: NA
V gene: TRBV29-1

CDR3 DNA: TGTGCCAGCAGTTTAAAACTCCTAGGGGAGACCCAGTACTTC
CDR3 protein: CASSLKLLGETQYF
D gene: NA
CDR3 length: 14
J gene: TRBJ2-5
clone size: NA
V gene: TRBV28

CDR3 DNA: TGTGCCAGCAGCGTGTCAGGGAATGAGCAGTTCTTC
CDR3 protein: CASSVSGNEQFF
D gene: NA
CDR3 length: 12
J gene: TRBJ2-1
clone size: NA
V gene: TRBV7-3

CDR3 DNA: TGTGCCAGTAGTATGGCGGGAGGCCCCTACAATGAGCAGTTCTTC
CDR3 protein: CASSMAGGPYNEQFF
D gene: TRBD2
CDR3 length: 15
J gene: TRBJ2-1
clone size: NA
V gene: TRBV19

CDR3 DNA: TGTGCCAGCAGTGTAAGCCGGGACGGCGGTGATACTGAAGCTTTCTTT
CDR3 protein: CASSVSRDGGDTEAFF
D gene: NA
CDR3 length: 16
J gene: TRBJ1-1
clone size: NA
V gene: TRBV2

CDR3 DNA: TGTGCCAGCACAAATAAGGTCGGGACAGGGGTTTGGTATGGCTACACCTTC
CDR3 protein: CASTNKVGTGVWYGYTF
D gene: TRBD1
CDR3 length: 17
J gene: TRBJ1-2
clone size: NA
V gene: TRBV28

CDR3 DNA: TGTGCCAGCAGAATCGGACAGGGTTACACCTACGAGCAGTACTTC
CDR3 protein: CASRIGQGYTYEQYF
D gene: TRBD1
CDR3 length: 15
J gene: TRBJ2-7
clone size: NA
V gene: TRBV5-5

CDR3 DNA: TGTGCCAGCAGCATACAGGGGGAGGTCTATGGCTACACCTTC
CDR3 protein: CASSIQGEVYGYTF
D gene: TRBD1
CDR3 length: 14
J gene: TRBJ1-2
clone size: NA
V gene: TRBV7-9

CDR3 DNA: TGTGCCAGCAGCATCGCCGCAGACCCTTCCCCTGGCTACACCTTC
CDR3 protein: CASSIAADPSPGYTF
D gene: NA
CDR3 length: 15
J gene: TRBJ1-2
clone size: once
V gene: TRBV9

CDR3 DNA: TGTGCCAGCAGCTTGTCAGGGGGGCGGCAGATCAATGAGCAGTTCTTC
CDR3 protein: CASSLSGGRQINEQFF
D gene: NA
CDR3 length: 16
J gene: TRBJ2-1
clone size: NA
V gene: TRBV5-4

CDR3 DNA: TGTGCCAGCAGCTCGGGAGGGGGGGCCTACGAGCAGTACTTC
CDR3 protein: CASSSGGGAYEQYF
D gene: TRBD2
CDR3 length: 14
J gene: TRBJ2-7
clone size: once
V gene: TRBV7-2

CDR3 DNA: TGTGCCAGCAGCTTAGAGCGGGCCTCCGGGGAGCTGTTTTTT
CDR3 protein: CASSLERASGELFF
D gene: NA
CDR3 length: 14
J gene: TRBJ2-2
clone size: NA
V gene: TRBV7-8

CDR3 DNA: TGTGCCAGCAGCTTAGCGGCTAGCGGGTACTCCGAGCAGTACTTC
CDR3 protein: CASSLAASGYSEQYF
D gene: TRBD2
CDR3 length: 15
J gene: TRBJ2-7
clone size: NA
V gene: TRBV11-2

CDR3 DNA: TGTGCCAGCAGCGTAGAGGCAGGGCCAAACTATGGCTACACCTTC
CDR3 protein: CASSVEAGPNYGYTF
D gene: NA
CDR3 length: 15
J gene: TRBJ1-2
clone size: NA
V gene: TRBV9

CDR3 DNA: TGTGCCAGTAGTTCTACAGGGGGCGCATCCTACGAGCAGTACTTC
CDR3 protein: CASSSTGGASYEQYF
D gene: TRBD1
CDR3 length: 15
J gene: TRBJ2-7
clone size: NA
V gene: TRBV19

CDR3 DNA: TGTGCCAGTAGTCCTTCTACAGGGAGCCCCTATGGCTACACCTTC
CDR3 protein: CASSPSTGSPYGYTF
D gene: NA
CDR3 length: 15
J gene: TRBJ1-2
clone size: NA
V gene: TRBV19

CDR3 DNA: TGTGCCAGCAGCTACGGGAATAGGGGGATCCACGAGCAGTACTTC
CDR3 protein: CASSYGNRGIHEQYF
D gene: NA
CDR3 length: 15
J gene: TRBJ2-7
clone size: once
V gene: TRBV6-5

CDR3 DNA: TGTGCCAGCTCACCAGGGGTGAAGAACACTGAAGCTTTCTTT
CDR3 protein: CASSPGVKNTEAFF
D gene: NA
CDR3 length: 14
J gene: TRBJ1-1
clone size: NA
V gene: TRBV18

CDR3 DNA: TGCGCCAGCAGCTTGGTACCGCGGACAGGGGGCTATGGCTACACCTTC
CDR3 protein: CASSLVPRTGGYGYTF
D gene: TRBD1
CDR3 length: 16
J gene: TRBJ1-2
clone size: NA
V gene: TRBV5-1

CDR3 DNA: TGCACCAGCAGCCAAGATCGCAGCGGGAGGGAGCAAGAGACCCAGTACTTC
CDR3 protein: CTSSQDRSGREQETQYF
D gene: NA
CDR3 length: 17
J gene: TRBJ2-5
clone size: NA
V gene: TRBV1

CDR3 DNA: TGTGCCAGCAGTTACTCGAGGGAGGGCGAAGCTTTCTTT
CDR3 protein: CASSYSREGEAFF
D gene: NA
CDR3 length: 13
J gene: TRBJ1-1
clone size: NA
V gene: TRBV6-5

CDR3 DNA: TGTGCCAGCAGCTTTGGAGGTGAAGCTTTCTTT
CDR3 protein: CASSFGGEAFF
D gene: NA
CDR3 length: 11
J gene: TRBJ1-1
clone size: NA
V gene: TRBV5-6

CDR3 DNA: TGTGCCAGCAGTCCTCATGGGACAGGTTTCGATCTAGAACAGCCCCAGCATTTT
CDR3 protein: CASSPHGTGFDLEQPQHF
D gene: TRBD1
CDR3 length: 18
J gene: TRBJ1-5
clone size: NA
V gene: TRBV27

CDR3 DNA: TGTGCCAGCAGTTACAGGGGACAGGGCTACGAGCAGTACTTC
CDR3 protein: CASSYRGQGYEQYF
D gene: TRBD1
CDR3 length: 14
J gene: TRBJ2-7
clone size: NA
V gene: TRBV6-5

CDR3 DNA: TGCGCCAGCAGCACCCGGACAGCTGACAATGAGCAGTTCTTC
CDR3 protein: CASSTRTADNEQFF
D gene: NA
CDR3 length: 14
J gene: TRBJ2-1
clone size: NA
V gene: TRBV4-1

CDR3 DNA: TGTGCCAGCATTCCACAGGGCGCCTACGAGCAGTACTTC
CDR3 protein: CASIPQGAYEQYF
D gene: NA
CDR3 length: 13
J gene: TRBJ2-7
clone size: NA
V gene: TRBV28

CDR3 DNA: TGTGCCAGCAGTTTAATGGGGATAGGGACCCAGTACTTC
CDR3 protein: CASSLMGIGTQYF
D gene: NA
CDR3 length: 13
J gene: TRBJ2-5
clone size: once
V gene: TRBV28

CDR3 DNA: TGTGCCAGTAGCTTACAGGGGGGGAACACTGAAGCTTTCTTT
CDR3 protein: CASSLQGGNTEAFF
D gene: TRBD1
CDR3 length: 14
J gene: TRBJ1-1
clone size: NA
V gene: TRBV19

CDR3 DNA: TGTGCCAGCAGGTTGACAGCTCATCGTAACTATGGCTACACCTTC
CDR3 protein: CASRLTAHRNYGYTF
D gene: NA
CDR3 length: 15
J gene: TRBJ1-2
clone size: NA
V gene: TRBV6-6

CDR3 DNA: TGTGCCAGCAGCTTAGGGGGCCGGGCGGGGACTGAAGCTTTCTTT
CDR3 protein: CASSLGGRAGTEAFF
D gene: NA
CDR3 length: 15
J gene: TRBJ1-1
clone size: NA
V gene: TRBV7-9